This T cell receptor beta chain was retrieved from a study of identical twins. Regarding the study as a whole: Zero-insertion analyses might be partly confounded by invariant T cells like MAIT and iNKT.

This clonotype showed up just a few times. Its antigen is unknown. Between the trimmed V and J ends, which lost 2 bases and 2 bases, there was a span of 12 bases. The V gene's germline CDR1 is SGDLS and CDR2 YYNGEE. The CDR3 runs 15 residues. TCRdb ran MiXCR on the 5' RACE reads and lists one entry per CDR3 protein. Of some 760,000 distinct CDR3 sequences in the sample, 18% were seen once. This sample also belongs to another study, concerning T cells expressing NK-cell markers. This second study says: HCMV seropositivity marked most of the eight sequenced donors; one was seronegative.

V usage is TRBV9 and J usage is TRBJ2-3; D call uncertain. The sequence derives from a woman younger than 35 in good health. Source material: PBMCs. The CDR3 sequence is CASSVPRPNTDTQYF. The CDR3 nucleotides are TGTGCCAGCAGCGTCCCCAGACCCAACACAGATACGCAGTATTTT.